The table lists the clone carrying this T cell receptor (beta chain) with many counts. Germline lookup yields CDR1 MDHEN and CDR2 SYDVKM. With V trimmed by 5 bases and J by 4 bases, 6 bases remained unmatched. The CDR3 contains 14 residues. These data are taken from a study of Graves' ophthalmopathy and Graves' hyperthyroidism. Researchers turned away patients with other autoimmune diseases, uncontrolled infections, pregnancy or lactation. Physicians reached a diagnosis by relying on clinical symptoms, serum thyroxine, TRAb, thyroid ultrasound and orbital computed tomography. Amplification of TCR beta CDR3 regions used RNA transcripts. First-round RT-PCR employed HTBI primers, with a second-round multiplex PCR after it. In TCRdb, the multiplex PCR reads were re-called with MiXCR into one record per CDR3 protein. The sample has roughly 610,000 distinct CDR3 sequences; about 20% are singletons.

Input material: peripheral blood. The genes are TRBV28 and TRBJ2-7; 9 bases are shared with TRBD1. The source of this sequence is a woman aged 18-29 years with stable Graves' hyperthyroidism. Some clones in this sample may be carry-over from other donors' samples. CDR3 coding DNA: TGTGCCAGCAGTCTCCCGGGACAGGGTTACGAGCAGTACTTC. It encodes CASSLPGQGYEQYF.